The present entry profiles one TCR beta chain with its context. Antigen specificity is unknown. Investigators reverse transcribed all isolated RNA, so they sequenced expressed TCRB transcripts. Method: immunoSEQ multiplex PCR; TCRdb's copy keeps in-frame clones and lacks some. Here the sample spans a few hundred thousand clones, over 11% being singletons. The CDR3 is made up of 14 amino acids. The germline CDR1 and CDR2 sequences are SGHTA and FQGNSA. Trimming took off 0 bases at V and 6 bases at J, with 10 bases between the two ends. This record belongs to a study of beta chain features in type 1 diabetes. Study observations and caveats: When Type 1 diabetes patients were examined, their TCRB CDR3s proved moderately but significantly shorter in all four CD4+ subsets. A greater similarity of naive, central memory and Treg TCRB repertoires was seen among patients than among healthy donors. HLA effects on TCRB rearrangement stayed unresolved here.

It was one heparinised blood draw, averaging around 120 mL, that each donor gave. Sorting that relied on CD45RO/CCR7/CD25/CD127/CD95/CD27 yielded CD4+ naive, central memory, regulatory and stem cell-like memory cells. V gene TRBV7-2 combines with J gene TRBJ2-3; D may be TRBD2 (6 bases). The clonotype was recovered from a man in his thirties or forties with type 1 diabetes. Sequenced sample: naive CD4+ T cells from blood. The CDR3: CASSLAGGSDTQYF. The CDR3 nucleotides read TGTGCCAGCAGCTTAGCGGGAGGTTCTGATACGCAGTATTTT.